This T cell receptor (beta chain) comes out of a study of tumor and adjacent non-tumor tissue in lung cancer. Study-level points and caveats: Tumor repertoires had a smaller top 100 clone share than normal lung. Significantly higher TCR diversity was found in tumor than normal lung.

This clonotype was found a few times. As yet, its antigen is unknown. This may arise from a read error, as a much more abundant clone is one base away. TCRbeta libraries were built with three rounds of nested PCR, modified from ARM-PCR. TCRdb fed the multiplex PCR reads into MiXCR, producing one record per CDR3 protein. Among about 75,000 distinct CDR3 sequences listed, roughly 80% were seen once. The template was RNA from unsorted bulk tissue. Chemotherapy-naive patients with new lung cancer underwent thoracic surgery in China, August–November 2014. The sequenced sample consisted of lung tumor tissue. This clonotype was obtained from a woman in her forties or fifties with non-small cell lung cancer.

CDR3 sequence: CASFLAGADEQYF. CDR3 DNA sequence: TGTGCCAGCTTCTTAGCGGGAGCCGACGAGCAGTACTTC. The chain couples TRBV6-1 to TRBJ2-7; the match to TRBD2 covers 9 bases. J lost 5 bases, V lost 8 bases, and 7 bases had no gene match. Germline-derived CDR1 and CDR2 are MNHNS and SASEGT. The length of the CDR3 is 13 residues.